This T cell receptor (beta chain) was sequenced in a study of T cells in Graves' hyperthyroidism and ophthalmopathy. This CDR3 has 12 residues. The V end lost 7 bases, the J end lost 11 bases, and 17 bases lay between the germline ends. Germline V gives CDR1 MGHDK, CDR2 SYGVNS. Lactation, pregnancy, other autoimmune disease or uncontrolled infection led to exclusion of patients. Study conclusions and caveats: In simple terms, a model built on 13 V-J features told ophthalmopathy apart from stable hyperthyroidism. The majority of expanded thyroid clonotypes above 0.001 also appeared in blood.

A note on this clonotype: Its specificity is not known.

RNA transcripts gave rise to amplified TCR beta CDR3 regions. Primed by the HTBI set, a first-round RT-PCR was run on the TCR CDR3. TCRdb analysed the multiplex PCR reads with MiXCR anew, one entry per CDR3 protein. The profile shows a few hundred thousand distinct CDR3 sequences, 35% to 55% of them singletons. The sequenced sample was peripheral blood or thyroid tissue (not recorded which). The clonotype comes from a woman between 18 and 29 years old with Graves' hyperthyroidism. The rearrangement uses TRBV25-1 and TRBJ1-1, with D possibly TRBD1 on 6 matching bases. The CDR3 DNA is TGTGCCAGCATTAGAAGGGGGGGCGATGCTTTCTTT. Translating it yields CASIRRGGDAFF.